These 17 T cell receptor beta chains came from one sample sequenced in a study of resident and recirculating memory T cells in vitiligo. Libraries were prepared by immunoSEQ multiplex PCR; TCRdb keeps only in-frame clonotypes and omits some of them. The sample includes around 76,000 clones, roughly nine tenths seen only once; the top ten take over 4.5%. The sample was blood. Source of these receptors: a male donor with vitiligo.

The J gene is TRBJ1-1, the V gene TRBV4-1; D possibly corresponds to TRBD1 (5 bases). The V and J ends lost 0 bases and 0 bases respectively, with 8 bases between them. Germline CDR1 reads MGHRA; CDR2 reads YSYEKL. The CDR3 is 15 residues long. As DNA, the CDR3 is TGCGCCAGCAGCCAAGATTCAGGGTTGAACACTGAAGCTTTCTTT. This gives the protein CASSQDSGLNTEAFF.

The table lists this clone with a count of one. The J gene is TRBJ1-5, the V gene TRBV5-6, with a tentative D call TRBD1 (6 bases). Germline assignment: CDR1 SGHDT and CDR2 YYEEEE. V was clipped by 2 bases and J by 7 bases, with 16 bases between them. The CDR3 extends over 15 amino acids. The chain's CDR3 is CASSLTGNRTQPQHF. The CDR3 DNA is TGTGCCAGCAGCTTAACAGGGAATCGAACGCAGCCCCAGCATTTT.

CDR3 region: CASSRGQYKLTDTQYF. Written as DNA, the CDR3 is TGCGCCAGCAGCCGGGGGCAATATAAACTCACAGATACGCAGTATTTT. The chain has TRBV4-3 and TRBJ2-3; D may be TRBD1 (6 bases). The V and J ends lost 4 bases and 2 bases respectively, with 16 bases between them. Germline loops: CDR1 LGHNA, CDR2 YSLEER. CDR3 length: 16 residues.

The rearrangement joins TRBV21-1 to TRBJ1-1; the D segment call TRBD1 is taken from the table without a DNA check. TRBV21-1 constitutes a pseudogene. The CDR3 is 14 amino acids. In nucleotides, the CDR3 is TGTGCCAGCAGATCCGGGACAGGGGTGGATGAAGCTTTCTTT. Residues: CASRSGTGVDEAFF.

J is TRBJ2-7 and V is TRBV7-9; 7 bases map to TRBD2. J was trimmed by 5 bases and V by 5 bases; bases with no gene match: 15. The CDR3 consists of 16 residues. Germline CDR1 SEHNR, CDR2 FQNEAQ (reference sequence). Written as DNA, the CDR3 is TGTGCCAGCAGCCCCAAGGGATTGGGGGGGAGGAACGAGCAGTACTTC. Translating gives CASSPKGLGGRNEQYF.

J is TRBJ2-7 and V is TRBV7-2; weak D call: TRBD2 (5 bases). This CDR3 region has 13 residues. Germline CDR1 is SGHTA and CDR2 is FQGNSA. Trimming took off 5 bases at V and 7 bases at J, with 15 bases between the two ends. In DNA form, the CDR3 reads TGTGCCAGCAGCACCGGGCCCCGCGGGGAGCAGTACTTC. Translating gives CASSTGPRGEQYF. The whole variable domain, filled in from reference TRBV7-2 and TRBJ2-7, reads GAGVSQSPSNKVTEKGKDVELRCDPISGHTALYWYRQSLGQGLEFLIYFQGNSAPDKSGLPSDRFSAERTGGSVSTLTIQRTQQEDSAVYLCASSTGPRGEQYFGPGTRLTVT.

This sequence joins TRBV30 and TRBJ2-2, with TRBD1 identical over 7 bases. CDR3 length: 19 residues. The germline V gene has CDR1 GTSNPN and CDR2 SVGIG (reference sequence). The junction had 14 bases not matched to a gene; V was cut back by 1 base and J by 0 bases. DNA for the CDR3: TGTGCCTGGAGTGACATTTTGAATTGGGGGACAGCGAACACCGGGGAGCTGTTTTTT. Translation gives CAWSDILNWGTANTGELFF.

This chain uses TRBV28 with TRBJ1-5; 8 nucleotides match TRBD1. From germline, CDR1 is MDHEN and CDR2 SYDVKM. The CDR3 has 16 residues. V was pared by 3 bases and J by 4 bases, with 8 bases of the junction left unmatched. This CDR3 is CASSFAGGGDNQPQHF. CDR3 bases: TGTGCCAGCAGTTTCGCAGGGGGCGGTGATAATCAGCCCCAGCATTTT.

This rearrangement joins TRBV27 to TRBJ2-1, with TRBD1 identical over 10 bases. The trim removed 3 bases at V and 5 bases at J, leaving 4 bases unmatched. The CDR3 is 15 residues long. Germline V gene lookup returns CDR1 MNHEY and CDR2 SMNVEV (reference sequence). The CDR3, as DNA: TGTGCCAGCAGTTTTCGTGGGACAGGGGACAATGAGCAGTTCTTC. Its translation: CASSFRGTGDNEQFF.

The rearrangement joins TRBV29-1 to TRBJ1-2, with D hard to call. The germline CDR1 and CDR2 sequences are SQVTM and ANQGSEA. CDR3 size: 12 residues. Trimming took off 4 bases at V and 8 bases at J, with 14 bases between the two ends. The DNA of the CDR3 is TGCAGCGTTGTTACCCCGGAGGCCGGCTACACCTTC. Its protein product is CSVVTPEAGYTF.

The V gene is TRBV6-5, the J gene TRBJ2-7, with 10 bases aligning to TRBD1. CDR3 length equals 14 residues. V lost 7 bases to trimming and J lost 4 bases; unmatched junction nucleotides: 7. CDR1 and CDR2 from the germline V gene are MNHEY and SVGAGI. The CDR3 DNA reads as TGTGCCAGCACCTTGGACAGGGGGGCATACGAGCAGTACTTC. Its translation: CASTLDRGAYEQYF.

This chain links TRBV9 with TRBJ2-3; 13 bases agree with TRBD2. CDR3 length: 16 residues. Germline assignment: CDR1 SGDLS and CDR2 YYNGEE. The ends lost 3 bases at V and 2 bases at J; junction bases unmatched: 3. The CDR3: CASSGGLAGFTDTQYF. The CDR3 DNA follows: TGTGCCAGCAGCGGGGGACTAGCGGGGTTCACAGATACGCAGTATTTT.

To note about this clone: Other nucleotide sequences from this sample produce the same CDR3. The chain recombines TRBV7-2 with TRBJ1-1, with TRBD1 matching over 7 bases. This CDR3 spans 15 amino acids. From germline, CDR1 is SGHTA and CDR2 FQGNSA. After removal of 5 bases from V and 1 base from J, the junction contained 7 bases not matched to a gene. DNA for the CDR3: TGTGCCAGCAGCCCCAGACAGGGTGGGAACACTGAAGCTTTCTTT. Its translation is CASSPRQGGNTEAFF.

The V and J genes are TRBV9 and TRBJ2-2; possibly TRBD1 for D (6 bases). V was cut by 0 bases and J by 0 bases, with 12 bases left in between. This CDR3 is 17 amino acids long. Looked up from germline, CDR1 is SGDLS and CDR2 is YYNGEE. CDR3 sequence reads: CASSVALQGSNTGELFF. DNA of the CDR3: TGTGCCAGCAGCGTAGCTCTACAGGGATCGAACACCGGGGAGCTGTTTTTT.

The chain joins TRBV19 to TRBJ2-3; 9 positions match TRBD2. J gave up 4 bases and V 3 bases, and 5 bases lay outside the gene matches. CDR3 length: 15 amino acids. Germline-derived CDR1 and CDR2 are LNHDA and SQIVND (reference sequence). CDR3 region: CASSIGLAFADTQYF. Written as DNA, the CDR3 is TGTGCCAGTAGTATTGGACTAGCGTTCGCAGATACGCAGTATTTT.

The chain uses TRBV6-1 and TRBJ2-7, with 11 bases aligning to TRBD1. Germline assignment: CDR1 MNHNS and CDR2 SASEGT. The CDR3 totals 13 residues. Trimming cost V 10 bases and J 5 bases; bases outside gene matches: 7. This CDR3 is CATRTGGFNEQYF. The CDR3, as DNA: TGTGCCACCAGGACAGGGGGCTTCAACGAGCAGTACTTC.

V gene TRBV5-6 combines with J gene TRBJ1-1; D is uncertain. Germline assignment: CDR1 SGHDT and CDR2 YYEEEE. V was cut by 6 bases and J by 11 bases, with 5 bases left in between. The CDR3 contains 8 residues. The CDR3 sequence: CASKRAFF. The CDR3 nucleotides are TGTGCCAGCAAACGGGCTTTCTTT.